This TCR beta chain was recovered during a study of T cell repertoires in cytomegalovirus infection. Whole-study context: CMV infection and matching HLA type were both indicated by public TCR beta signatures. Study-wide points: There were HLA-C-restricted CMV-specific TCR beta clonotypes dominating the ex vivo response. Summed frequency of shared TCR beta families picked out CMV carriers who also had the relevant HLA.

Germline CDR1 MNHEY, CDR2 SVGAGI. Trimming removed 5 bases at V and 4 bases at J, with 9 bases between. This CDR3 has 13 amino acids. TCRdb re-analysed the reads in MiXCR, keeping a single row per CDR3 protein. The data contain 150,000 to 190,000 distinct CDR3 sequences, about a quarter of them seen just once; the ten biggest clones take up approximately 11%. This clonotype occurred a few times. Its antigen remains unknown. The V call is TRBV6-5, the J call TRBJ1-3; perhaps TRBD1 as D (6 bases). The sequenced material came from PBMCs. The sequence derives from a human donor in good health (CMV status not recorded). Some clones in this sample may be carry-over from other donors' samples. The CDR3 sequence is CASSPRGGNTIYF. CDR3 nucleotide sequence: TGTGCCAGCAGTCCCAGGGGAGGAAACACCATATATTTT.